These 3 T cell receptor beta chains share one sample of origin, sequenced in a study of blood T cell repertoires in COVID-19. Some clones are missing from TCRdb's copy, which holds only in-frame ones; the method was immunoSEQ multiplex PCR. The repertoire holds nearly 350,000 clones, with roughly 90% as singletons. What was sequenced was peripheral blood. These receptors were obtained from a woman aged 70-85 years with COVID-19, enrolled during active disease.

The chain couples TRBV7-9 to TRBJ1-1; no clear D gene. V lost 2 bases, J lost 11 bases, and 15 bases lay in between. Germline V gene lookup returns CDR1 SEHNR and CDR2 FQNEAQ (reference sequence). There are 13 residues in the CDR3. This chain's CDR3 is CASSLSGNLEAFF. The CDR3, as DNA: TGTGCCAGCAGCTTATCGGGAAACCTGGAGGCTTTCTTT. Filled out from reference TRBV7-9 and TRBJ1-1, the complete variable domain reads DTGVSQNPRHKITKRGQNVTFRCDPISEHNRLYWYRQTLGQGPEFLTYFQNEAQLEKSRLLSDRFSAERPKGSFSTLEIQRTEQGDSAMYLCASSLSGNLEAFFGQGTRLTVV.

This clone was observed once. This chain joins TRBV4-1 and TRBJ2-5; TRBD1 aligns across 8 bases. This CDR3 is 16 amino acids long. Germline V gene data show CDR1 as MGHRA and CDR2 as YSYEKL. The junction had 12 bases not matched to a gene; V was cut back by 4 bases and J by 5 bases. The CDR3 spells CASSPLTGVKSETQYF. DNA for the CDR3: TGCGCCAGCAGCCCCCTGACAGGGGTAAAGTCGGAGACCCAGTACTTC.

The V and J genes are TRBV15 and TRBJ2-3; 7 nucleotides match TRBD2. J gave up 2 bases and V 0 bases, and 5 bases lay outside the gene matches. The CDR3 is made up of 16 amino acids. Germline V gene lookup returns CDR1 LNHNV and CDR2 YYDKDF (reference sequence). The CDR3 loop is CATSRDVAGVTDTQYF. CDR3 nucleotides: TGTGCCACCAGCAGAGATGTTGCGGGGGTCACAGATACGCAGTATTTT.